This T cell receptor (beta chain) came from a study of cytomegalovirus exposure and HLA in healthy donors. On this clone itself: What it binds is not known.

Findings and limits, study-wide: In the 100 to 150 validation repertoires, approximately 94% of cluster scores exceeded 0, per a later analysis. Listed as cytomegalovirus-associated were more than 150 TCR beta chains. Generally TCR sequences proved uncommon, though certain public TCRs appeared in numerous donors.

From germline, CDR1 is MNHEY and CDR2 SMNVEV (reference sequence). After removal of 6 bases from V and 7 bases from J, the junction contained 7 bases not matched to a gene. The CDR3 length is 13 residues. Sequencing used immunoSEQ multiplex PCR; TCRdb keeps in-frame clones, though not all of them. Found here are 100,000 to 150,000 clones, approximately 95% of them singletons; the top ten hold around 1.7%. This sequence originates from a man aged 18-30 years in good health and CMV-seronegative. Material: PBMCs. The chain links TRBV27 to TRBJ1-2, with 8 positions matching TRBD1. The CDR3 DNA follows: TGTGCCAGCAGGACCGGACAGGGCAGTGGCTACACCTTC. Translated, it gives CASRTGQGSGYTF.